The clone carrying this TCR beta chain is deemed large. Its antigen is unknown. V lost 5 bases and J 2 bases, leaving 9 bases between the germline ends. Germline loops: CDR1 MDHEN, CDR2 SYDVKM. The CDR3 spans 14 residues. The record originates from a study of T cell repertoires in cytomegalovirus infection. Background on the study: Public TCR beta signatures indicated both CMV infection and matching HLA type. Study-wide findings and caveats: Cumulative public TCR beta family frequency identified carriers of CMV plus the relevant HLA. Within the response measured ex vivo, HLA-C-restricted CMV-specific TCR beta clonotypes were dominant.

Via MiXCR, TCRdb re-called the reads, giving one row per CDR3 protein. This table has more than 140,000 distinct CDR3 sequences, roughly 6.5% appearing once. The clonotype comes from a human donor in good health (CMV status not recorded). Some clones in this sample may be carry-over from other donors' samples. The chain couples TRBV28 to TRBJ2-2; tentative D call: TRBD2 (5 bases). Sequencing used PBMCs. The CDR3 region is CASSGSQNTGELFF. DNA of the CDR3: TGTGCCAGCAGTGGGAGCCAAAACACCGGGGAGCTGTTTTTT.